The 4 T cell receptor beta chains below were found in one sample sequenced in a study of T-cell memory formation after mild COVID-19. In TCRdb, the 5' RACE reads were re-called with MiXCR into one record per CDR3 protein. The table lists around 300,000 distinct CDR3 sequences, roughly 8.2% of them singletons. What was sequenced was PBMCs or a T cell subset sorted from them (not recorded which). Receptor source: a man aged 18 to 30 who had mild COVID-19 (a few samples of this study predate the infection). Cell type and time point are not known.

The chain carries TRBV28 and TRBJ2-7; no definite D call. With 1 base removed from V and 3 bases from J, the gap between germline ends came to 10 bases. Germline CDR1 and CDR2: MDHEN and SYDVKM. The CDR3 has 14 amino acids. The CDR3 sequence is CASSLYSTSYEQYV. In DNA, the CDR3 is TGTGCCAGCAGTTTATACTCCACCAGCTACGAGCAGTACGTC.

This clonotype was counted a few times. V gene TRBV6-8 combines with J gene TRBJ1-2, with D possibly TRBD1 on 5 matching bases. From germline, CDR1 is MNHGY and CDR2 SAAAGT. V was trimmed by 5 bases and J by 7 bases, leaving 11 bases between them. This CDR3 region has 12 residues. CDR3 in amino acids: CASSPNRRGYTF. The CDR3 DNA follows: TGTGCCAGCAGTCCTAACAGGCGTGGCTACACCTTC.

In this sample, this clonotype turned up many times. The genes are TRBV12-3 or TRBV12-4 and TRBJ2-2, with D perhaps being TRBD1 or TRBD2 (6 bases each). Trimming stripped 6 bases from V and 5 bases from J, with 10 bases between. The length of the CDR3 is 13 residues. As DNA, the CDR3 is TGTGCCAGCAGACGGGGGCGAACCGGGGAGCTGTTTTTT. It encodes CASRRGRTGELFF.

The sample holds a few counts of this clonotype. V is TRBV12-3 or TRBV12-4 and J is TRBJ1-2; TRBD1 aligns across 9 bases. This CDR3 is 14 amino acids long. The V gene end was trimmed by 4 bases and the J gene end by 3 bases; junction bases not matched to a gene: 3. The chain's CDR3 is CASSSRTGDYGYTF. CDR3 nucleotide sequence: TGTGCCAGCAGTTCCCGGACAGGGGACTATGGCTACACCTTC.